The T cell receptor (beta chain) described here comes from a study (dated by TCRdb to 2014 to 2015). Context from the whole study: The study examined whether tumor-infiltrating Tregs in breast cancer are drawn from blood Tregs or arise in situ by conversion from other CD4+ T cell subsets. Results the study describes overall, beyond this receptor: The greatest overlap of tumor-infiltrating Treg TCR alpha and beta sequences was with tumor naive CD4+ T cells, followed next by blood naive CD4+ T cells. Tumor memory CD4+ T cell TCR gene usage was found to cluster with blood and lymph node memory CD4+ cells and with lymph node naive CD4+ cells. The validation in the larger cohort was limited to a single TCR beta V-J rearrangement instead of whole repertoires.

On this clonotype itself: Its antigen remains unidentified. This could be a read error, since a much larger clone is one nucleotide away.

Naive CD4+ T cells were purified with the Miltenyi Naive CD4+ T Cell Isolation kit, with Tregs depleted using CD25 microbeads. Tregs, naive and memory CD4+ T cells from tumor, blood and ipsilateral draining lymph nodes of roughly 5 breast cancer patients underwent full-length TCR alpha and beta sequencing. Tumor tissue, along with lymph nodes from ipsilateral axillary dissection, was perfused with PBS, minced, and then digested using collagenase I and hyaluronidase. Ficoll density gradient centrifugation was used to isolate mononuclear cells from lymph nodes or from about 50 ml of peripheral blood. A purity exceeding 90% was confirmed by FACS for the sorted cell populations. Full-length TCR variable regions were amplified by 5' RACE PCR with constant-region reverse primers, and semi-nested PCR with Nested Universal Primer A was subsequently performed. The ReliaPrep RNA Cell Miniprep System was used to extract total RNA, which was then reverse transcribed into 5'RACE-ready cDNA with the SMARTer RACE 5'/3' Kit. Multiplex adaptors were used to barcode the full-length TCR alpha and beta libraries, which were then sequenced on an Illumina MiSeq. Processing in the source paper ran as follows. Sequencing data were pooled across the five patients for each of nine subset-tissue groups and compared by unsupervised clustering of TCR gene usage. Repertoire similarity was calculated with the Morisita-Horn index, weighting shared sequences by their contribution to each repertoire. TCRdb redid the processing of the public reads, applying fastp at Q25 and MiXCR, and retained in-frame beta chains. One record per CDR3 amino acid sequence lists the most common genes and DNA. The V and J calls and clone size are TCRdb's, not the authors'. Recorded for this sample are around 29,000 distinct CDR3 sequences; approximately 25% of them occurred a single time. 3.5% to 4.5% of the sample lies in the top ten.

V is clipped by 2 bases and J by 5 bases, and the sequence between their germline boundaries is 7 bases long. Taken from cysteine to phenylalanine, the CDR3 has 13 residues. Only the CDR3 portion is preserved as DNA: 39 bases, with reading frame beginning at the first base. The clonotype originates from a female donor with breast cancer. Sequencing was performed on naive CD4+ T cells sorted from a lymph node. Interpreted using the paper, the cell subset or site label stands for: naive CD4+ T cells, CD4+CD45RA+CD25-. The receptor chain draws on TRBV12-3 or TRBV12-4 and TRBJ2-1; no D segment can be confidently identified. The nucleotide sequence reads TGTGCCAGCAGTTTACGTATGAACAATGAGCAGTTCTTC. Its amino acids are CASSLRMNNEQFF.